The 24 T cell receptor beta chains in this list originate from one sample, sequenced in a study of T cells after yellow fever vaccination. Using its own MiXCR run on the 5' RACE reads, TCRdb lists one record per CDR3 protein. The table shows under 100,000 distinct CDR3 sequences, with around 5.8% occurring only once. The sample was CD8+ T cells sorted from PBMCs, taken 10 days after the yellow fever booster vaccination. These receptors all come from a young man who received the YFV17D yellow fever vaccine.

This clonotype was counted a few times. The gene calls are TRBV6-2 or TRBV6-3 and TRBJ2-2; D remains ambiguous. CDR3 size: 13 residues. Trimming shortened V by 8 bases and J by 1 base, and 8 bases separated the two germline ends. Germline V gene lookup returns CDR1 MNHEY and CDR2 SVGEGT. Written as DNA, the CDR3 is TGTGCCAGCCACGACGGGAACACCGGGGAGCTGTTTTTT. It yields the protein CASHDGNTGELFF.

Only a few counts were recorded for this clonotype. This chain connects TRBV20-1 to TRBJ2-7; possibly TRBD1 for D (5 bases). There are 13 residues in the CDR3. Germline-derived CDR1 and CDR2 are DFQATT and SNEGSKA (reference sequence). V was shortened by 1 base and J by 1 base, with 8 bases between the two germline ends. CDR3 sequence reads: CSARGGESYEQYF. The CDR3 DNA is TGCAGTGCTAGAGGGGGCGAATCCTACGAGCAGTACTTC.

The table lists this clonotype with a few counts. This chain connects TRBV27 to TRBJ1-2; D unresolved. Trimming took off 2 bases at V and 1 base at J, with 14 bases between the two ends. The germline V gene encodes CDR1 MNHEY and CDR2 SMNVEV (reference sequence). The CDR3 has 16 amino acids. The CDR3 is CASSLGSSTLNYGYTF. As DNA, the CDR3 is TGTGCCAGCAGTTTAGGTTCCTCCACCCTTAACTATGGCTACACCTTC.

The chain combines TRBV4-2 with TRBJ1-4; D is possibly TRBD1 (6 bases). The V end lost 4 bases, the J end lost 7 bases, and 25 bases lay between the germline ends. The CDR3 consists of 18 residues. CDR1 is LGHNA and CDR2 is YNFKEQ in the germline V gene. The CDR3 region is CASSPLPSTDRRGEKLFF. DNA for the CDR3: TGTGCCAGCAGCCCCTTACCCTCAACAGACAGGAGGGGTGAAAAACTGTTTTTT.

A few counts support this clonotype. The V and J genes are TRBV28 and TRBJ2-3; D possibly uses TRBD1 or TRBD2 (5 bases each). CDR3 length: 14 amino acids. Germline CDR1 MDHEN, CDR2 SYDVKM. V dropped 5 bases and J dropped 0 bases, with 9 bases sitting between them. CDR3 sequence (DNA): TGTGCCAGCAGTCCGGGACGAAGCACAGATACGCAGTATTTT. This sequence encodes CASSPGRSTDTQYF.

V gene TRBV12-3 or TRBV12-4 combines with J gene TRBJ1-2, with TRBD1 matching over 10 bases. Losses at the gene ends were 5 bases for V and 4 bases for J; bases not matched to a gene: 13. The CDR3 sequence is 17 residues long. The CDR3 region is CASSTDPVGQGTYGYTF. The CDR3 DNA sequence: TGTGCCAGCAGTACCGATCCGGTGGGACAGGGGACCTATGGCTACACCTTC.

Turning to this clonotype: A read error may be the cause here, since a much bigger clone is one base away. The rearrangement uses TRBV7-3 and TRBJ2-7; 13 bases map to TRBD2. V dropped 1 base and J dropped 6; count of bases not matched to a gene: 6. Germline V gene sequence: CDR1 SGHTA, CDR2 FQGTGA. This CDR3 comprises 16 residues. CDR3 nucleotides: TGTGCCAGCAGCTTAAGGGGACTAGCGGGGCCCTGCGAGCAGTACGTC. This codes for CASSLRGLAGPCEQYV.

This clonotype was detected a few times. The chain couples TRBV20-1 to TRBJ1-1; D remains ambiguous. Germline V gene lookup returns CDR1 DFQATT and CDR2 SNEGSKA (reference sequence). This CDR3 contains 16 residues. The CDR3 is CSAGSAGGSVGTEAFF. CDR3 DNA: TGCAGCGCAGGATCGGCAGGCGGTTCGGTGGGCACTGAAGCTTTCTTT.

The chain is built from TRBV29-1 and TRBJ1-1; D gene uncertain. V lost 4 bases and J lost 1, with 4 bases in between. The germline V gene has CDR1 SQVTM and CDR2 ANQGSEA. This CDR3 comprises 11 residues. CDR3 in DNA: TGCAGCGTTGTTTCGAACACTGAAGCTTTCTTT. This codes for CSVVSNTEAFF.

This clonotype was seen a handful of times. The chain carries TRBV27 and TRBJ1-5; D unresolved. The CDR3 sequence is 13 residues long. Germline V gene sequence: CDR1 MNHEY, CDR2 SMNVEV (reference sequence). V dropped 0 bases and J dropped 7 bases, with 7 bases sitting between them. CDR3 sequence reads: CASSLSASQPQHF. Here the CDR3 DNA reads TGTGCCAGCAGTTTATCCGCTAGCCAGCCCCAGCATTTT.

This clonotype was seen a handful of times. CDR3 residues: CASSQVMGSNEQFF. CDR3 in DNA: TGTGCCAGCAGCCAAGTTATGGGGTCGAATGAGCAGTTCTTC. V is TRBV4-2 and J is TRBJ2-1; D unresolved. The CDR3 is 14 amino acids. Germline CDR1 and CDR2: LGHNA and YNFKEQ. Trimming removed 1 base from V and 7 bases from J, with 11 bases in between.

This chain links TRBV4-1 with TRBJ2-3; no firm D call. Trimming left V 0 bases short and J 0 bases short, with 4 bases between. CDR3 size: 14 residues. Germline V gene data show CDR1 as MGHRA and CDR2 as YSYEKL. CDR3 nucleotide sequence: TGCGCCAGCAGCCAAGATGCTAGCACAGATACGCAGTATTTT. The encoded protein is CASSQDASTDTQYF.

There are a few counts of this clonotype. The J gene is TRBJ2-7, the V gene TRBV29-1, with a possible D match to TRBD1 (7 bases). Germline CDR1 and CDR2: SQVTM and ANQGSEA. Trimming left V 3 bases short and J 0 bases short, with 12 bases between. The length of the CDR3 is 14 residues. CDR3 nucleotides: TGCAGCGTTGAGGGGGGACAGAGCTCCTACGAGCAGTACTTC. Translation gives CSVEGGQSSYEQYF.

The CDR3 loop is CASSPDRVQETQYF. The CDR3 DNA follows: TGTGCCAGCAGCCCTGACAGGGTTCAAGAGACCCAGTACTTC. The chain uses TRBV13 and TRBJ2-5; 7 nucleotides match TRBD1. The CDR3 is made up of 14 amino acids. The trim removed 5 bases at V and 2 bases at J, leaving 5 bases unmatched. The germline CDR1 and CDR2 sequences are PRHDT and FYEKMQ (reference sequence). Complete variable domain (other parts from reference TRBV13 and TRBJ2-5): AAGVIQSPRHLIKEKRETATLKCYPIPRHDTVYWYQQGPGQDPQFLISFYEKMQSDKGSIPDRFSAQQFSDYHSELNMSSLELGDSALYFCASSPDRVQETQYFGPGTRLLVL.

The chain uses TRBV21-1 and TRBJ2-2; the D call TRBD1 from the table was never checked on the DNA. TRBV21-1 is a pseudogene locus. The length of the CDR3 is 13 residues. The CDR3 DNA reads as TGTGCCAGGAGACAGGGGATCACCGGGGAGCTGTTTTTT. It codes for CARRQGITGELFF.

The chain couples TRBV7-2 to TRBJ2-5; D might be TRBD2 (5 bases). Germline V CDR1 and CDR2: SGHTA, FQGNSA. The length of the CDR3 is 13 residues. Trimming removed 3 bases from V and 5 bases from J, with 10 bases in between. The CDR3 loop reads CASSFTDFETQYF. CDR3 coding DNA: TGTGCCAGCAGCTTTACGGACTTCGAGACCCAGTACTTC.

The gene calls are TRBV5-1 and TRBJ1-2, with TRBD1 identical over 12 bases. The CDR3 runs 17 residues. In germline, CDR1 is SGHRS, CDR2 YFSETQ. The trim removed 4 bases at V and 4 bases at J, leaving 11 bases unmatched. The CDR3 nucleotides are TGCGCCAGCAGCACAACGCCGGGACAGGGGGCGGTCTATGGCTACACCTTC. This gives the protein CASSTTPGQGAVYGYTF.

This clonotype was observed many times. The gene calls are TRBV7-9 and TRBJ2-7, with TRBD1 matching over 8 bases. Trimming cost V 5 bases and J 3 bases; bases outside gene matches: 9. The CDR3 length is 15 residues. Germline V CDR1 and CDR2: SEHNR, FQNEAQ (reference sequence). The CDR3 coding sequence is TGTGCCAGCAGCCGAGGACAGGGCAGTATCTACGAGCAGTACTTC. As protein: CASSRGQGSIYEQYF.

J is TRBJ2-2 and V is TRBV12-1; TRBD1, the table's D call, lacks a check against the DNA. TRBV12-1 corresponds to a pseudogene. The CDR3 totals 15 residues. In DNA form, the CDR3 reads TGTGCCAGCAGCTTTGCGGGGGGGCCCGCCGGGGAGCTGTTTTTT. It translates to CASSFAGGPAGELFF.

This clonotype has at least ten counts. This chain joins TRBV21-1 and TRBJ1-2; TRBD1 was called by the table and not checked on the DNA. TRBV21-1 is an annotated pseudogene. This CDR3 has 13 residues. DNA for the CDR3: TGTGCCAGCAGCAAAGTAGGGGGGGGCGGCTACACCTTC. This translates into CASSKVGGGGYTF.

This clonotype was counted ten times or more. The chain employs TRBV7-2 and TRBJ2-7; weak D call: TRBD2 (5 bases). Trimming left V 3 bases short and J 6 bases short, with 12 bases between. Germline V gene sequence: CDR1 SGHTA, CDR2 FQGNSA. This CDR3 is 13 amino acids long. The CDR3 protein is CASSFRGDSEQYV. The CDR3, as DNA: TGTGCCAGCAGCTTTCGGGGTGATAGCGAGCAGTACGTC.

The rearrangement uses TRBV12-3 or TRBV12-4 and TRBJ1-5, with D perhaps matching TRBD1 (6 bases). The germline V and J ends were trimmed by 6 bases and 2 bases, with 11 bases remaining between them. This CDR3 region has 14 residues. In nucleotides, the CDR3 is TGTGCCAGCAGAACAGGGTCGGGCAATCAGCCCCAGCATTTT. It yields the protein CASRTGSGNQPQHF.

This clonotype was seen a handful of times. DNA for the CDR3: TGCAGCGTTGAGAAAGGGGACCGAAACACCGGGGAGCTGTTTTTT. Its translation: CSVEKGDRNTGELFF. This chain connects TRBV29-1 to TRBJ2-2, with D perhaps TRBD1 or TRBD2 (5 bases each). Per germline, CDR1 SQVTM and CDR2 ANQGSEA. The CDR3 runs to 15 residues. V was pared by 3 bases and J by 2 bases, with 13 bases between.

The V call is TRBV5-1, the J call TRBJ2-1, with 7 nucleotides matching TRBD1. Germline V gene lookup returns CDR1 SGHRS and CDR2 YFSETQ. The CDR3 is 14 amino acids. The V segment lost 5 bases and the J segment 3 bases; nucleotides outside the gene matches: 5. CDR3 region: CASSSTGVYNEQFF. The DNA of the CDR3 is TGCGCCAGCAGTAGCACAGGGGTCTACAATGAGCAGTTCTTC. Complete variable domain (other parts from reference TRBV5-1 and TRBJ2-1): KAGVTQTPRYLIKTRGQQVTLSCSPISGHRSVSWYQQTPGQGLQFLFEYFSETQRNKGNFPGRFSGRQFSNSRSEMNVSTLELGDSALYLCASSSTGVYNEQFFGPGTRLTVL.